This T cell receptor beta chain stems from a study of blood T cell repertoires in COVID-19. Trimming took off 6 bases at V and 2 bases at J, with 5 bases between the two ends. The CDR3 spans 13 residues. Germline assignment: CDR1 LNHDA and CDR2 SQIVND (reference sequence). Method: immunoSEQ multiplex PCR; TCRdb's copy keeps in-frame clones and lacks some. Of about 400,000 clones in the sample, 89% are singletons; the top ten hold 1.5% to 2%. Cohort allocation depended upon clinical history that participants reported. This clonotype originated in a woman in her twenties or thirties who had recovered from COVID-19. Source material: PBMCs or T cells enriched from blood (not recorded which). This chain connects TRBV19 to TRBJ2-6; D is uncertain. CDR3 region: CASSPTGANVLTF. The CDR3, as DNA: TGTGCCAGTAGCCCTACTGGGGCCAACGTCCTGACTTTC.